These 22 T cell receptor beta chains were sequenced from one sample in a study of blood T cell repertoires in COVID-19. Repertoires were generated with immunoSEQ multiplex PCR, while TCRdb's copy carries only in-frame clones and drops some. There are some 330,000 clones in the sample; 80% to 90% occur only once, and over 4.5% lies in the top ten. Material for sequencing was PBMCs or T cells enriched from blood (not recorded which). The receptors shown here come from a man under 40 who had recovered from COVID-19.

The CDR3 reads CASSLGDREGGYTF. DNA of the CDR3: TGTGCCAGCAGCTTGGGGGACAGGGAAGGTGGCTACACCTTC. V gene TRBV5-6 combines with J gene TRBJ1-2; the match to TRBD1 covers 9 bases. Germline V lookup: CDR1 SGHDT, CDR2 YYEEEE. CDR3 size: 14 residues. J lost 7 bases, V lost 0 bases, and 4 bases had no gene match.

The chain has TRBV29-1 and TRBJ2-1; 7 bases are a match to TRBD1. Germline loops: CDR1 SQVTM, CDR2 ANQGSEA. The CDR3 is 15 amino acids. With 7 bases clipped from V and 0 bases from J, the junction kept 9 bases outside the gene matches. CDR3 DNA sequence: TGCAGCGCCCTGGTGGGGGACAGCTCCTACAATGAGCAGTTCTTC. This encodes CSALVGDSSYNEQFF.

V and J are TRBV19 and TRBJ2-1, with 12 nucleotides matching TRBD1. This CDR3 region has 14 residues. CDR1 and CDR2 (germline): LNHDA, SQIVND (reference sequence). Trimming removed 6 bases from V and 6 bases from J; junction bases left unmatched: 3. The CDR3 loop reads CASSRDRGLNEQFF. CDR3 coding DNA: TGTGCCAGTAGCCGGGACAGGGGGCTCAATGAGCAGTTCTTC.

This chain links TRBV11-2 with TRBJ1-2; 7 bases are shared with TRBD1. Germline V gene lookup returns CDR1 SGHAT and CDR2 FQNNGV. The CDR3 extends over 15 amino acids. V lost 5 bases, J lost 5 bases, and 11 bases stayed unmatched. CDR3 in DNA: TGTGCCAGCAGCCATACGAAGACAGGGTTGTATGGCTACACCTTC. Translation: CASSHTKTGLYGYTF.

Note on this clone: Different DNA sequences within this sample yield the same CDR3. CDR3 DNA: TGCGCCAGCAGCCCCGGACAGGGGAGAACTGAAGCTTTCTTT. The encoded protein is CASSPGQGRTEAFF. The V and J genes are TRBV5-1 and TRBJ1-1; 9 bases agree with TRBD1. Germline V gene lookup returns CDR1 SGHRS and CDR2 YFSETQ. The V segment lost 4 bases and the J segment 5 bases; nucleotides outside the gene matches: 6. The CDR3 is 14 amino acids.

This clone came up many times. The CDR3 nucleotides are TGCAGTGCTAGTTACTCAACTAGCGGGGGTGGGACCCAGTACTTC. Protein: CSASYSTSGGGTQYF. J is TRBJ2-5 and V is TRBV20-1, with 11 bases aligning to TRBD2. Germline CDR1 reads DFQATT; CDR2 reads SNEGSKA (reference sequence). Trimming cost V 3 bases and J 7 bases; bases outside gene matches: 10. The length of the CDR3 is 15 residues.

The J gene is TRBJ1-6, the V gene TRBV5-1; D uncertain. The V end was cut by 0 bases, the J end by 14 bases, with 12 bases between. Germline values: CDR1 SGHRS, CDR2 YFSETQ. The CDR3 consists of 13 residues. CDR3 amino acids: CASSLGPSEALHF. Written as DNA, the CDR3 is TGCGCCAGCAGCTTGGGGCCCTCCGAGGCCCTCCACTTT. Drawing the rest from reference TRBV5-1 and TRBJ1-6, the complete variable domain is KAGVTQTPRYLIKTRGQQVTLSCSPISGHRSVSWYQQTPGQGLQFLFEYFSETQRNKGNFPGRFSGRQFSNSRSEMNVSTLELGDSALYLCASSLGPSEALHFGNGTRLTVT.

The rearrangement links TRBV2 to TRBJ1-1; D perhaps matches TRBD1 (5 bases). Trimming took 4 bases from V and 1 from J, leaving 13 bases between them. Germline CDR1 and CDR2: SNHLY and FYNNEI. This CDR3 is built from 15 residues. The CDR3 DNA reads TGTGCCAGCAGTGTATTGAAGGGGCAGAACACTGAAGCTTTCTTT. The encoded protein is CASSVLKGQNTEAFF. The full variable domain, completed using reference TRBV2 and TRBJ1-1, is EPEVTQTPSHQVTQMGQEVILRCVPISNHLYFYWYRQILGQKVEFLVSFYNNEISEKSEIFDDQFSVERPDGSNFTLKIRSTKLEDSAMYFCASSVLKGQNTEAFFGQGTRLTVV.

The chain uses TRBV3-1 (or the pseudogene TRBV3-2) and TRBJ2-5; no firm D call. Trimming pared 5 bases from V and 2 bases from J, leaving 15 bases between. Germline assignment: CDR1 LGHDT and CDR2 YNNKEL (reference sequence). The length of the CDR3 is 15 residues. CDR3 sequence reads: CASSERILEQETQYF. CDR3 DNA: TGTGCCAGCAGCGAGCGTATTCTCGAACAAGAGACCCAGTACTTC.

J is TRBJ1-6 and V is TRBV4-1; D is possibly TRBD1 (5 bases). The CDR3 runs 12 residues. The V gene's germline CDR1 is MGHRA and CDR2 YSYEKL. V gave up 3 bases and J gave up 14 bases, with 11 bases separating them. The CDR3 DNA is TGCGCCAGCAGCCAGCAGGGTAGGGCCCTCCACTTT. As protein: CASSQQGRALHF.

CDR3 bases: TGTGCCACCAGTGACTTCAGGACTAGCGGGGGTGCCAAAGAGACCCAGTACTTC. Translated, it gives CATSDFRTSGGAKETQYF. This sequence joins TRBV24-1 and TRBJ2-5, with 13 bases fitting TRBD2. After removal of 4 bases from V and 3 bases from J, the junction contained 10 bases not matched to a gene. There are 18 residues in the CDR3. Germline assignment: CDR1 KGHDR and CDR2 SFDVKD.

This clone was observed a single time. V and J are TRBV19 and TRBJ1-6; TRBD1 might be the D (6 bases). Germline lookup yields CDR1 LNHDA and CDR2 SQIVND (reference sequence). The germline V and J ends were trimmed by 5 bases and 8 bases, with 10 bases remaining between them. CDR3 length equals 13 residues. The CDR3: CASSLQGYSPLHF. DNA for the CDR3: TGTGCCAGTAGTTTACAGGGTTATTCACCCCTCCACTTT.

The CDR3 DNA reads as TGTGCCAGCAGCCTAGGGGGGGGAGGCTATGGCTACACCTTC. It translates to CASSLGGGGYGYTF. J is TRBJ1-2 and V is TRBV28, with D tentatively TRBD1 (6 bases). Trimming took off 6 bases at V and 4 bases at J, with 15 bases between the two ends. This CDR3 contains 14 residues. The germline CDR1 and CDR2 sequences are MDHEN and SYDVKM.

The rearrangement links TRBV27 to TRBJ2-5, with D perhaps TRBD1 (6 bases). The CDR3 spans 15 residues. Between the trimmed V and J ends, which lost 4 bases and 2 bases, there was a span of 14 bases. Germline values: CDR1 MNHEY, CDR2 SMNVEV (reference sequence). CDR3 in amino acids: CASSWKPGQQETQYF. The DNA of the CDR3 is TGTGCCAGCAGTTGGAAACCGGGACAACAAGAGACCCAGTACTTC.

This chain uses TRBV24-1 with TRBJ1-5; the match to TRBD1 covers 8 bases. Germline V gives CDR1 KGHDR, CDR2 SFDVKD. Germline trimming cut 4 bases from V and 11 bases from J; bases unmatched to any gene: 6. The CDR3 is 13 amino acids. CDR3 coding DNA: TGTGCCACCAGTGACTCACGACAGGGGTCCCAGCATTTT. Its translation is CATSDSRQGSQHF.

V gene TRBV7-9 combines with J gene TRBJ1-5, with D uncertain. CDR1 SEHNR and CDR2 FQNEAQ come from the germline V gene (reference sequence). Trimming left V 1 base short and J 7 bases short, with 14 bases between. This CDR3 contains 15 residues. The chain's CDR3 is CASSLVEVPGQPQHF. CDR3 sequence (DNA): TGTGCCAGCAGCTTAGTTGAGGTCCCGGGGCAGCCCCAGCATTTT.

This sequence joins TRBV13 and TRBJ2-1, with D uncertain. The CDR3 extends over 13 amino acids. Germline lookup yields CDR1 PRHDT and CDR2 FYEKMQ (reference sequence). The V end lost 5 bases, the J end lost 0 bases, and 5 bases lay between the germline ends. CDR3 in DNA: TGTGCCAGCAGCCGGAGCTCCTACAATGAGCAGTTCTTC. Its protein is CASSRSSYNEQFF.

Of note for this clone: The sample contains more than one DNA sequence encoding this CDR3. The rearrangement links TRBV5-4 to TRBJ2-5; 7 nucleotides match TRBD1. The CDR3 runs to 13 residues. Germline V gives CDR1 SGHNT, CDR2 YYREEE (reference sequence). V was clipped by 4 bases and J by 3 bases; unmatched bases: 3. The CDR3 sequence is CASSLDREETQYF. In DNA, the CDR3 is TGTGCCAGCAGCCTAGACAGGGAAGAGACCCAGTACTTC. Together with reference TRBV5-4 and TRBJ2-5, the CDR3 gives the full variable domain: ETGVTQSPTHLIKTRGQQVTLRCSSQSGHNTVSWYQQALGQGPQFIFQYYREEENGRGNFPPRFSGLQFPNYSSELNVNALELDDSALYLCASSLDREETQYFGPGTRLLVL.

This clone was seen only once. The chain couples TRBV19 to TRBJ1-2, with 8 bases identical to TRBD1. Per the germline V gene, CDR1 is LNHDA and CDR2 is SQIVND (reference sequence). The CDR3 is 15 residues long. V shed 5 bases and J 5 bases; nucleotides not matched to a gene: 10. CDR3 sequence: CASSAQGAGLYGYTF. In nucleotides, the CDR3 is TGTGCCAGTAGTGCCCAGGGGGCTGGTTTGTATGGCTACACCTTC. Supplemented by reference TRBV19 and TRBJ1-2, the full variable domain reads DGGITQSPKYLFRKEGQNVTLSCEQNLNHDAMYWYRQDPGQGLRLIYYSQIVNDFQKGDIAEGYSVSREKKESFPLTVTSAQKNPTAFYLCASSAQGAGLYGYTFGSGTRLTVV.

The CDR3 coding sequence is TGTGCCAGCTCATCCGGACAGGGGGCATTAAATGAGCAGTTCTTC. This codes for CASSSGQGALNEQFF. The V call is TRBV18, the J call TRBJ2-1, with 11 bases matching TRBD1. With V trimmed by 5 bases and J by 7 bases, 7 bases remained unmatched. CDR3 size: 15 residues. Germline CDR1 KGHSH, CDR2 LQKENI.

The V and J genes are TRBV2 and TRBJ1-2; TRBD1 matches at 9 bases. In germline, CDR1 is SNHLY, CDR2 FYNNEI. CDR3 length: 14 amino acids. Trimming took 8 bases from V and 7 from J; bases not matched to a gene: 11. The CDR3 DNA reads TGTGCCAGCGCAATCACAGGGGGCGACGGTGGCTACACCTTC. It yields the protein CASAITGGDGGYTF.

The CDR3 DNA reads TGTGCCTGGAGTGTAATAGAGGACACTGAAGCTTTCTTT. Encoded protein: CAWSVIEDTEAFF. The chain carries TRBV30 and TRBJ1-1; D is uncertain. The CDR3 has 13 amino acids. CDR1 GTSNPN and CDR2 SVGIG come from the germline V gene (reference sequence). V shed 0 bases and J shed 3 bases, with 8 bases lying between them.